This entry features one TCR beta chain sequence. Its antigen is currently unknown. Germline V gene sequence: CDR1 SQVTM, CDR2 ANQGSEA. CDR3 length: 16 residues. Unmatched junction bases numbered 7, after V lost 1 base and J lost 0 bases. The data originate from a study of cytomegalovirus exposure and HLA in healthy donors. Whole-study results and caveats: The study found most TCR sequences rare, yet found some public TCRs in many donors. Investigators reported 150 to 200 TCR beta chains as tied to cytomegalovirus. Under in vitro conditions, three CMV-associated chains were confirmed as specific for CMV antigens. In the 95 to 150 validation repertoires, a later analysis found that first-cohort TCR clusters tended to co-occur.

The protocol was immunoSEQ multiplex PCR, while the TCRdb copy is restricted to in-frame clones and leaves out a portion. The sample holds roughly 350,000 clones, approximately 90% seen once. The chain recombines TRBV29-1 with TRBJ1-2; 8 bases match TRBD1. The sequence derives from a woman aged 18-29 years in good health and CMV-seronegative. Sequences were obtained from PBMCs. CDR3 DNA: TGCAGCGTTGAAGGACCCGGGACAGGAACTAACTATGGCTACACCTTC. It codes for CSVEGPGTGTNYGYTF.